The 8 T cell receptor beta chains in this list originate from one sample, sequenced in a study of blood T cell repertoires in COVID-19. The method was immunoSEQ multiplex PCR; TCRdb's version includes in-frame clones alone and lacks a portion of them. The top ten hold 2.9% of the sample, which has 300,000 to 400,000 clones, about 90% seen once. Sample: peripheral blood. The source of these receptors is a woman aged 25 to 45 with COVID-19, enrolled during active disease.

This chain connects TRBV2 to TRBJ2-1; the match to TRBD2 covers 9 bases. The CDR3 extends over 15 amino acids. With V trimmed by 6 bases and J by 4 bases, 7 bases remained unmatched. Germline V gives CDR1 SNHLY, CDR2 FYNNEI. The CDR3 bases are TGTGCCAGCAGGGTTAGCGGGAGTGGGTACAATGAGCAGTTCTTC. Translation gives CASRVSGSGYNEQFF.

The rearrangement joins TRBV7-6 to TRBJ2-1; TRBD2 matches at 7 bases. The trim removed 0 bases at V and 8 bases at J, leaving 16 bases unmatched. CDR1 is SGHVS, CDR2 FNYEAQ, per germline. The CDR3 consists of 18 residues. CDR3 sequence (DNA): TGTGCCAGCAGCTTAGCCTACCAAAAAGTGACTAGCAGCTATGAGCAGTTCTTC. Residues: CASSLAYQKVTSSYEQFF.

The rearrangement uses TRBV6-1 and TRBJ2-2; tentative D call: TRBD1 (6 bases). V was shortened by 2 bases and J by 5 bases, with 12 bases between the two germline ends. Per germline, CDR1 MNHNS and CDR2 SASEGT. The CDR3 covers 15 residues. The DNA for the CDR3 is TGTGCCAGCAGTGAATGGGCAGGGGCTACCGGGGAGCTGTTTTTT. Translation: CASSEWAGATGELFF.

The rearrangement uses TRBV5-1 and TRBJ2-2, with D unresolved. From germline, CDR1 is SGHRS and CDR2 YFSETQ. The CDR3 consists of 15 residues. Trimming stripped 0 bases from V and 0 bases from J, with 6 bases between. The DNA for the CDR3 is TGCGCCAGCAGCTTGGTACAGTCGAACACCGGGGAGCTGTTTTTT. It encodes CASSLVQSNTGELFF.

The rearrangement joins TRBV3-1 (or the pseudogene TRBV3-2) to TRBJ2-7, with D perhaps matching TRBD2 (7 bases). Per germline, CDR1 LGHDT and CDR2 YNNKEL (reference sequence). This CDR3 is built from 15 residues. V lost 4 bases, J lost 3 bases, and 16 bases lay in between. CDR3 DNA: TGTGCCAGCAGCCCGGGGGCGGGAGCGGGCTACGAGCAGTACTTC. Amino acid sequence: CASSPGAGAGYEQYF.

The rearrangement uses TRBV20-1 and TRBJ2-7, with TRBD1 matching 7 bases. This CDR3 spans 15 amino acids. The ends lost 3 bases at V and 2 bases at J; junction bases unmatched: 10. Germline CDR1 and CDR2: DFQATT and SNEGSKA (reference sequence). The CDR3 spells CSASQPNRGTYEQYF. DNA of the CDR3: TGCAGTGCTAGTCAGCCCAACAGGGGAACCTACGAGCAGTACTTC.

The chain has TRBV29-1 and TRBJ1-2, with D tentatively TRBD1 (5 bases). The CDR3 sequence is 13 residues long. The germline CDR1 and CDR2 sequences are SQVTM and ANQGSEA. Deletions cut 6 bases from V and 5 bases from J, with 16 bases between. The CDR3 DNA reads as TGCAGCGTAGCCGGCAGGGCCGCTTATGGCTACACCTTC. Translated: CSVAGRAAYGYTF.

The table lists this clone with a few counts. The genes are TRBV7-8 and TRBJ1-5; D unresolved. CDR1 SGHVS and CDR2 FQNEAQ come from the germline V gene. Trimming removed 1 base from V and 1 base from J, with 11 bases in between. The CDR3 covers 16 residues. The CDR3 DNA reads as TGTGCCAGCAGCTTAGGCTCGGGAAGGAGCAATCAGCCCCAGCATTTT. It translates to CASSLGSGRSNQPQHF.